These T cell receptor beta chains were read from a single sample in a study of a mutant IDH1 vaccine in newly diagnosed glioma. For these TCRs, the target antigens are not known. Sequencing used immunoSEQ multiplex PCR; TCRdb keeps in-frame clones, though not all of them. The sample shows some 60,000 clones, roughly nine tenths of them seen only once. This specimen was PBMCs, taken from a glioma patient whose treatment included an IDH1 peptide vaccine. These receptors originate from a man in his forties with glioma. The CDR3 runs from the conserved cysteine through the conserved F or W. Fields, in order: clone size, V gene, D gene, CDR3 length, J gene, CDR3 protein, CDR3 DNA. A D gene is named only where the DNA matches it firmly. The size entry is marked missing in some rows and otherwise reads once, few, many or a size class.

>few|TRBV28|.|13|TRBJ1-4
CASSCRGNEKLFF
TGTGCCAGCAGTTGCAGGGGAAATGAAAAACTGTTTTTT
>.|TRBV28|.|14|TRBJ2-2
CASSTSPNIGELFF
TGTGCCAGCAGTACGAGCCCGAACATCGGGGAGCTGTTTTTT
>.|TRBV16|TRBD1|18|TRBJ2-6
CASSQPGQGLSGANVLTF
TGTGCCAGCAGCCAGCCGGGACAGGGCCTTTCTGGGGCCAACGTCCTGACTTTC
>once|TRBV21-1|.|14|TRBJ1-2
CASRSVGGSFGYTF
TGTGCCAGCAGATCCGTCGGGGGGTCTTTTGGCTACACCTTC
>.|TRBV27|TRBD2|14|TRBJ2-7
CASSQLAGVAEQYF
TGTGCCAGCAGTCAGCTAGCGGGAGTCGCCGAGCAGTACTTC
>.|TRBV5-6|.|15|TRBJ2-7
CASSPWREYGREQYF
TGTGCCAGCAGCCCTTGGAGGGAGTACGGTCGAGAGCAGTACTTC
>once|TRBV5-6|.|12|TRBJ2-7
CASSWGRNPSHF
TGTGCCAGCAGCTGGGGACGGAATCCAAGCCACTTC
>once|TRBV5-4|TRBD2|16|TRBJ2-3
CASSLVLAGYTDTQYF
TGTGCCAGCAGCTTGGTGCTAGCGGGCTACACAGATACGCAGTATTTT
>.|TRBV14|TRBD2|16|TRBJ2-7
CASSQDGAAGGREQYF
TGTGCCAGCAGCCAAGATGGGGCGGCGGGAGGGCGCGAGCAGTACTTC
>few|TRBV9|.|14|TRBJ1-4
CASSVGHYNEKLFF
TGTGCCAGCAGCGTAGGCCACTATAATGAAAAACTGTTTTTT
>.|TRBV5-6|.|15|TRBJ2-7
CASSTNDWGSYEQYF
TGTGCCAGCAGCACCAATGACTGGGGCTCATACGAGCAGTACTTC
>.|TRBV18|.|14|TRBJ2-1
CASSETTDYNEQFF
TGTGCCAGCTCAGAAACGACTGATTACAATGAGCAGTTCTTC
>few|TRBV5-6|.|13|TRBJ1-2
CASRSISLYGYTF
TGTGCCAGCAGGTCGATTTCTCTTTATGGCTACACCTTC
>.|TRBV7-2|.|14|TRBJ2-7
CASSATGGTYEQYF
TGTGCCAGCAGCGCCACGGGCGGGACCTACGAGCAGTACTTC
>.|TRBV19|.|13|TRBJ1-1
CASTRTVNTEAFF
TGTGCCAGTACAAGGACGGTGAACACTGAAGCTTTCTTT
>.|TRBV4-3|TRBD1|15|TRBJ1-5
CASSPRQGDNQPQHF
TGCGCCAGCAGCCCTCGACAGGGGGACAATCAGCCCCAGCATTTT
>.|TRBV6-6|.|13|TRBJ1-4
CASAGGIGEKLFF
TGTGCCAGCGCCGGGGGTATCGGTGAAAAACTGTTTTTT
>.|TRBV2|TRBD2|18|TRBJ2-1
CASSKTSGGPSSYNEQFF
TGTGCCAGCAGTAAGACTAGCGGGGGACCAAGCTCCTACAATGAGCAGTTCTTC
>few|TRBV7-9|.|15|TRBJ2-6
CASSSGTSGANVLTF
TGTGCCAGCAGCTCGGGAACCTCTGGGGCCAACGTCCTGACTTTC
>.|TRBV5-4|.|15|TRBJ2-3
CASRRGGSRTDTQYF
TGTGCCAGCCGAAGGGGGGGCTCTCGCACAGATACGCAGTATTTT
>.|TRBV25-1|.|13|TRBJ2-7
CASSESRPYEQYF
TGTGCCAGCAGTGAATCTCGTCCCTACGAGCAGTACTTC
>.|TRBV29-1|.|15|TRBJ2-6
CSVTGHGSGANVLTF
TGCAGCGTGACTGGGCATGGGTCTGGGGCCAACGTCCTGACTTTC
>once|TRBV5-5|.|14|TRBJ1-1
CASTLREGRGEAFF
TGTGCCAGCACCCTTCGGGAGGGCCGGGGTGAAGCTTTCTTT
>.|TRBV6-1|TRBD2|14|TRBJ2-1
CASFASGRSPEQFF
TGTGCCAGCTTCGCTAGCGGGAGATCACCTGAGCAGTTCTTC